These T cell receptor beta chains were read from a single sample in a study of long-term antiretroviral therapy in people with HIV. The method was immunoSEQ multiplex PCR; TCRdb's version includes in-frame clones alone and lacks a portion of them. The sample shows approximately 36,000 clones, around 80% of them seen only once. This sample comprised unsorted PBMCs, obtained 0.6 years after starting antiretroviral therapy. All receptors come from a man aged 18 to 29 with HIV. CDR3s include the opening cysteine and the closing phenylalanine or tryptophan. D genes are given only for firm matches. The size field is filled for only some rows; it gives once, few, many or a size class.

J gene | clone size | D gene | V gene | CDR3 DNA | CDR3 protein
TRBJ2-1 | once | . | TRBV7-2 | TGTGCCAGCAGCTTAGCGTCTGGAGCCTACAATGAGCAGTTCTTC | CASSLASGAYNEQFF
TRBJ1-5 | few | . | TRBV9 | TGTGCCAGCAGCGTGATGGACACGAATCAGCCCCAGCATTTT | CASSVMDTNQPQHF
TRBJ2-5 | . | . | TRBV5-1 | TGCGCCAGCAGCTTGGAGGGGCCGCGGGAGACCCAGTACTTC | CASSLEGPRETQYF
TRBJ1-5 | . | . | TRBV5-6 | TGTGCCAGCAGCTCCAGGGGCGAGGGCAATCAGCCCCAGCATTTT | CASSSRGEGNQPQHF
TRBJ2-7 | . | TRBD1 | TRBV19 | TGTGCCAGTAGTATGGCCGGACAGGGTACCTACGAGCAGTACTTC | CASSMAGQGTYEQYF
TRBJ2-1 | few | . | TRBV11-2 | TGTGCCAGCAGCTCCCCGGGACTGTACAATGAGCAGTTCTTC | CASSSPGLYNEQFF
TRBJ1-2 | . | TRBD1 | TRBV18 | TGTGCCAGCTCACCTCGGGAAGGGGGCGCACAAGGCTACACCTTC | CASSPREGGAQGYTF
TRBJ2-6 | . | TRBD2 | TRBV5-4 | TGTGCCAGCAGCTCGGAGGGACTAGCGGGGGGCGGCTCTGGGGCCAACGTCCTGACTTTC | CASSSEGLAGGGSGANVLTF
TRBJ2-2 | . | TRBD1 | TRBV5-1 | TGCGCCAGCAGCTTGGCCCACGGGACAGTTACCGGGGAGCTGTTTTTT | CASSLAHGTVTGELFF
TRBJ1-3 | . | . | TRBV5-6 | TGTGCCAGCAGCTTGGCTCTGTACTCTGGAAACACCATATATTTT | CASSLALYSGNTIYF
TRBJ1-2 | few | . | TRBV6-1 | TGTGCCAGCAGAGAGACAGGAGACATCTACACCTTC | CASRETGDIYTF
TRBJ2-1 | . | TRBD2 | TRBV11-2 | TGTGCCAGCAGCGTGGGACTAGCGGGAGGGAGGGCCCCCTACAATGAGCAGTTCTTC | CASSVGLAGGRAPYNEQFF
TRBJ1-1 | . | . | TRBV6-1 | TGTGCCAGCAGTTTCGGGGGGAGGAGGAACACTGAAGCTTTCTTT | CASSFGGRRNTEAFF
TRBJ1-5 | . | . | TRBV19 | TGTGCCAGTAGTCCGGATACGAGGGGTAATCAGCCCCAGCATTTT | CASSPDTRGNQPQHF
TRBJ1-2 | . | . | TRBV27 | TGTGCCAGCAGTTCAGGGGAGGACGGCTACACCTTC | CASSSGEDGYTF